These T cell receptor beta chains were read from a single sample in a study of blood T cell repertoires in COVID-19. Sequencing used immunoSEQ multiplex PCR; TCRdb keeps in-frame clones, though not all of them. The table shows approximately 12,000 clones, with around nine tenths occurring only once. Material for sequencing was peripheral blood. These receptors were taken from a human donor in a cohort sampled during active COVID-19. CDR3s include the opening cysteine and the closing phenylalanine or tryptophan. The D gene is left open where the match is weak. Clone size is given for some rows only: seen once, a few or many times, or a class if the clone is expanded.

cdr3_aa	cdr3_nt	v_call	j_call	clone_size	d_call
CASSQTLTGELFF	TGTGCCAGCAGTCAAACGCTAACCGGGGAGCTGTTTTTT	TRBV7-3	TRBJ2-2	few	.
CASSWGTGEQETQYF	TGTGCCAGCAGCTGGGGGACAGGGGAACAAGAGACCCAGTACTTC	TRBV13	TRBJ2-5	.	TRBD1
CASSLLRQGRAQYF	TGTGCCAGCAGCTTACTACGACAGGGCCGGGCCCAGTACTTC	TRBV7-8	TRBJ2-5	.	TRBD1
CASSEAAGGSGEAKNIQYF	TGTGCCAGCAGTGAAGCGGCGGGGGGGTCAGGGGAAGCCAAAAACATTCAGTACTTC	TRBV6-1	TRBJ2-4	.	TRBD2
CASSLRTSGSTDTQYF	TGTGCCAGCAGCCTGCGGACTAGCGGGAGCACAGATACGCAGTATTTT	TRBV9	TRBJ2-3	.	TRBD2
CASSLRDRGRQFF	TGTGCCAGCAGCCTCCGGGACAGGGGGCGGCAGTTCTTC	TRBV27	TRBJ2-1	once	TRBD1
CASSLGRGGAYSNQPQHF	TGTGCCAGCAGCTTGGGACGGGGAGGGGCTTATAGCAATCAGCCCCAGCATTTT	TRBV5-5	TRBJ1-5	.	.
CASSPTGDTQYF	TGTGCCAGCTCACCGACAGGGGATACGCAGTATTTT	TRBV18	TRBJ2-3	.	TRBD1
CASSTDRAGSPLHF	TGCGCCAGCAGTACCGACAGGGCAGGTTCACCCCTCCACTTT	TRBV5-1	TRBJ1-6	.	TRBD1
CASSFEGRNIQYF	TGTGCCAGCAGTTTCGAGGGTCGGAACATTCAGTACTTC	TRBV12-3/TRBV12-4	TRBJ2-4	.	.
CASSVGGGLSEKLFF	TGTGCCAGCAGCGTAGGGGGGGGCCTGTCAGAAAAACTGTTTTTT	TRBV9	TRBJ1-4	.	.
CASSRQGAETNEKLFF	TGTGCCAGCAGCCGACAGGGGGCGGAAACTAATGAAAAACTGTTTTTT	TRBV6-9	TRBJ1-4	.	TRBD1
CASSYRRESTDTQYF	TGTGCCAGCAGTTACCGGCGGGAAAGCACAGATACGCAGTATTTT	TRBV6-5	TRBJ2-3	few	.
CASRYRTVTYSGNTIYF	TGTGCCAGCAGGTACAGGACAGTAACCTACTCTGGAAACACCATATATTTT	TRBV28	TRBJ1-3	.	.
CASSLRGGANEKLFF	TGTGCCAGCAGTTTAAGGGGGGGGGCTAATGAAAAACTGTTTTTT	TRBV28	TRBJ1-4	.	.
CASSTGQAGNTIYF	TGCGCCAGCAGCACCGGACAGGCTGGAAACACCATATATTTT	TRBV5-1	TRBJ1-3	.	TRBD1
CASSLQGAQGYTF	TGTGCCAGCAGCCTACAGGGGGCGCAGGGCTACACCTTC	TRBV3-1/TRBV3-2	TRBJ1-2	.	TRBD1
CASTASGTGGEKLFF	TGTGCCAGCACCGCCTCCGGGACAGGGGGTGAAAAACTGTTTTTT	TRBV28	TRBJ1-4	.	TRBD1
CASSGGQPNTEAFF	TGTGCCAGCAGCGGGGGACAGCCTAACACTGAAGCTTTCTTT	TRBV9	TRBJ1-1	.	TRBD1
CATRTGYGYTF	TGTGCCACCCGGACAGGGTATGGCTACACCTTC	TRBV13	TRBJ1-2	.	TRBD1
CVSGGVLGQETQYF	TGTGTCTCAGGCGGGGTTTTGGGTCAAGAGACCCAGTACTTC	TRBV6-5	TRBJ2-5	.	.
CASSSGGGTDTQYF	TGTGCCAGCTCGTCCGGGGGAGGGACAGATACGCAGTATTTT	TRBV18	TRBJ2-3	.	TRBD2
CASSFRALYSNQPQHF	TGTGCCAGCAGCTTTCGAGCACTTTATAGCAATCAGCCCCAGCATTTT	TRBV5-5	TRBJ1-5	.	.
CASSSDRTEGYTF	TGTGCCAGTAGTAGTGACAGGACGGAGGGCTACACCTTC	TRBV19	TRBJ1-2	.	.
CASSSTGSGYGYTF	TGTGCCAGCAGCTCCACAGGGTCTGGCTATGGCTACACCTTC	TRBV6-5	TRBJ1-2	.	.
CASSLRSGLNTGELFF	TGTGCCAGCAGCCTCCGTAGCGGGCTGAACACCGGGGAGCTGTTTTTT	TRBV11-2	TRBJ2-2	.	TRBD2
CAATTTGGGYTF	TGTGCCGCTACTACAACGGGGGGCGGCTACACCTTC	TRBV6-5	TRBJ1-2	.	.
CASSLTGRADTQYF	TGTGCCAGCAGTTTAACAGGGCGTGCAGATACGCAGTATTTT	TRBV6-6	TRBJ2-3	.	.
CASSARGLSNEKLFF	TGTGCCAGCAGCGCCAGGGGTCTTTCTAATGAAAAACTGTTTTTT	TRBV7-9	TRBJ1-4	.	.
CASRTRISGAGNEQFF	TGTGCCAGTAGAACAAGAATTAGCGGGGCAGGCAATGAGCAGTTCTTC	TRBV19	TRBJ2-1	.	TRBD2
CASSPTSGQETQYF	TGTGCCAGCAGTCCTACTAGCGGTCAAGAGACCCAGTACTTC	TRBV6-4	TRBJ2-5	medium-sized	TRBD2
CASSVKRGGPDTQYF	TGTGCCAGCAGTGTCAAACGGGGGGGCCCAGATACGCAGTATTTT	TRBV6-4	TRBJ2-3	.	TRBD2
CARGGDPKNIQYF	TGTGCCAGGGGGGGAGACCCCAAAAACATTCAGTACTTC	TRBV6-5	TRBJ2-4	.	.
CATRGQSYEQYF	TGTGCCACCAGGGGACAGTCCTACGAGCAGTACTTC	TRBV24-1	TRBJ2-7	.	TRBD1
CASSLRRSSYNSPLHF	TGTGCCAGTAGTCTCCGAAGGAGCTCCTATAATTCACCCCTCCACTTT	TRBV19	TRBJ1-6	.	.
CASSQDMQGASYEQYF	TGTGCCAGCAGCCAAGATATGCAGGGGGCCTCCTACGAGCAGTACTTC	TRBV4-2	TRBJ2-7	.	TRBD1
CASSQGQRGYTF	TGTGCCAGCAGCCAGGGACAGCGTGGCTACACCTTC	TRBV3-1/TRBV3-2	TRBJ1-2	.	TRBD1
CASSLGPISGGAHEQYF	TGTGCCAGCAGCTTAGGCCCCATTAGCGGGGGGGCACACGAGCAGTACTTC	TRBV7-2	TRBJ2-7	.	TRBD2
CASSLRRGPTDTQYF	TGTGCCAGCAGCTTACGGCGGGGGCCAACAGATACGCAGTATTTT	TRBV7-3	TRBJ2-3	.	.
CASSIMHSWDRGTEAFF	TGTGCCAGTAGTATCATGCACTCATGGGACAGGGGCACTGAAGCTTTCTTT	TRBV19	TRBJ1-1	.	TRBD1
CASSLYRDADNEQFF	TGTGCCAGCAGCTTATACAGGGATGCAGACAATGAGCAGTTCTTC	TRBV7-9	TRBJ2-1	.	.